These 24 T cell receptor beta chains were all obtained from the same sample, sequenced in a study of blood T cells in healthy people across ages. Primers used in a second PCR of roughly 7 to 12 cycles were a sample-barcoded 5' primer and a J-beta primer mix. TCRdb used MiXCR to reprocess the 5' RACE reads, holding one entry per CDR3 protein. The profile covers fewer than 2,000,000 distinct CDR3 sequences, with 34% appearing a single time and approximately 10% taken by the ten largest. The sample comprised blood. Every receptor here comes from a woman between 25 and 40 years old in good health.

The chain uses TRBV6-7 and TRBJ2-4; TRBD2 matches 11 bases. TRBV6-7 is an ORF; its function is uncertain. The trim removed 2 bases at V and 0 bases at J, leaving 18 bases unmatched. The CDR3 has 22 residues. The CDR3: CASSYRGLAGGPGTLAKNIQYF. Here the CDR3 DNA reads TGTGCCAGCAGTTACCGGGGGCTAGCGGGAGGTCCGGGAACCCTAGCCAAAAACATTCAGTACTTC.

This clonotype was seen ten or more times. The CDR3 protein is CSGNRGTDTQYF. The CDR3 nucleotides are TGCAGCGGTAACAGGGGAACAGATACGCAGTATTTT. The chain recombines TRBV29-1 with TRBJ2-3; TRBD1 aligns across 7 bases. Germline CDR1 reads SQVTM; CDR2 reads ANQGSEA. With V trimmed by 7 bases and J by 3 bases, 4 bases remained unmatched. The CDR3 is 12 residues long.

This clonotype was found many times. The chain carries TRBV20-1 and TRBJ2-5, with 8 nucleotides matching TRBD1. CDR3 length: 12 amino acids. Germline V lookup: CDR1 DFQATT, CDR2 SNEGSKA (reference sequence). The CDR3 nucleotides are TGCAGCGCACTGACAGGGGAAGAGACCCAGTACTTC. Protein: CSALTGEETQYF.

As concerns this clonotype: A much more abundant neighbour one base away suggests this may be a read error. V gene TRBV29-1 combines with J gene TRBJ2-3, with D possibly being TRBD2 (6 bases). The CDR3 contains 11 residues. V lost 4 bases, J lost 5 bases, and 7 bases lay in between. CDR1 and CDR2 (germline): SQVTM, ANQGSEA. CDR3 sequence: CSVVGGDTQYF. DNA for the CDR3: TGCAGCGTTGTGGGGGGAGATACGCAGTATTTT.

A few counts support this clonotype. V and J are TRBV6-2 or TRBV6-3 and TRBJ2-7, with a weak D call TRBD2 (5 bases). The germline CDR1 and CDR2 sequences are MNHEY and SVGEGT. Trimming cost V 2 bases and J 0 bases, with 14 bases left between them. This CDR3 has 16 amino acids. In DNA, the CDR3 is TGTGCCAGCAGTTACGGGCGGGCGCTTAGCTCCTACGAGCAGTACTTC. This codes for CASSYGRALSSYEQYF.

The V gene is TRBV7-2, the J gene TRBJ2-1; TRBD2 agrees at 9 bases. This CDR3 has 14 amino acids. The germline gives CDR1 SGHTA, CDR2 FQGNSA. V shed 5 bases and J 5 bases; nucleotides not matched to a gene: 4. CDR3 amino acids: CASSGRGGDNEQFF. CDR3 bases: TGTGCCAGCAGCGGTCGCGGGGGGGACAATGAGCAGTTCTTC.

CDR3 protein: CASSSFIGTYEQYF. In DNA form, the CDR3 reads TGTGCCAGCAGCTCCTTTATTGGGACCTACGAGCAGTACTTC. The rearrangement joins TRBV7-2 to TRBJ2-7; D not resolved. From germline, CDR1 is SGHTA and CDR2 FQGNSA. The ends were cut back, 4 bases at V and 2 bases at J, with 12 bases in the middle. The CDR3 contains 14 residues.

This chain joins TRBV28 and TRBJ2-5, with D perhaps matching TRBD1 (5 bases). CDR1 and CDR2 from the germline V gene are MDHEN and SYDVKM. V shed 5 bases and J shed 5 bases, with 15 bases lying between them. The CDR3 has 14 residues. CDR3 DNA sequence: TGTGCCAGCAGTACACCTGACAGACGGGAGACCCAGTACTTC. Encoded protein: CASSTPDRRETQYF.

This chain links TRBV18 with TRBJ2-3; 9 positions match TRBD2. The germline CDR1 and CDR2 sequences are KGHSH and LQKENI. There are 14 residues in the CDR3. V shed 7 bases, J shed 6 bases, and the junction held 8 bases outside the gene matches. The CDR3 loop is CASLEREAYDTQYF. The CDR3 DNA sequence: TGTGCCAGCTTGGAGCGGGAGGCGTACGATACGCAGTATTTT.

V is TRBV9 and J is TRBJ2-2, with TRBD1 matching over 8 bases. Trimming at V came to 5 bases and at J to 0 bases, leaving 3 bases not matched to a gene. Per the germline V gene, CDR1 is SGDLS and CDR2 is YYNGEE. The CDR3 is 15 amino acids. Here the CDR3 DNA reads TGTGCCAGCAGTGGACAGGGCTCGAACACCGGGGAGCTGTTTTTT. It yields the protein CASSGQGSNTGELFF.

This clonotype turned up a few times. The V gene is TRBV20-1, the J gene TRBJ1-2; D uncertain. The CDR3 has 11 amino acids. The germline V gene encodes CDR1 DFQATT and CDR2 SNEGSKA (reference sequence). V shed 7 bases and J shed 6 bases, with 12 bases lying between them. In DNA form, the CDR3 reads TGCAGTGAACTAAGAGGGAATGGCTACACCTTC. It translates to CSELRGNGYTF.

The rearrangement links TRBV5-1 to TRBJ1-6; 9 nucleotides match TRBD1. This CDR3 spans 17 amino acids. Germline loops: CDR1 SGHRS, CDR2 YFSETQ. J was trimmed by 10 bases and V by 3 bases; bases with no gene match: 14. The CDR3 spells CASSSGIRTGEGSPLHF. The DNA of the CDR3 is TGCGCCAGCAGCTCGGGAATTAGGACAGGGGAAGGATCACCCCTCCACTTT.

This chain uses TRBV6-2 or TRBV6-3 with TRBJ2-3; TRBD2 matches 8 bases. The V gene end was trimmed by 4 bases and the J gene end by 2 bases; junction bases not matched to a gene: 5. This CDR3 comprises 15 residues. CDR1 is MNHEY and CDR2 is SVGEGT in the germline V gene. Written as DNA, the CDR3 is TGTGCCAGCAGTTTGGGACTAGTTGACACAGATACGCAGTATTTT. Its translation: CASSLGLVDTDTQYF.

Here the CDR3 DNA reads TGTGCCAGCAGCCCCTCCGGACGAGCGGGGCGCACTGGCACGCAGTATTTT. This gives the protein CASSPSGRAGRTGTQYF. The chain employs TRBV7-2 and TRBJ2-3; 7 nucleotides agree with TRBD2. The CDR3 is 17 residues long. V trimming: 5 bases; J trimming: 9 bases; junction bases outside the gene matches: 20. Germline lookup yields CDR1 SGHTA and CDR2 FQGNSA.

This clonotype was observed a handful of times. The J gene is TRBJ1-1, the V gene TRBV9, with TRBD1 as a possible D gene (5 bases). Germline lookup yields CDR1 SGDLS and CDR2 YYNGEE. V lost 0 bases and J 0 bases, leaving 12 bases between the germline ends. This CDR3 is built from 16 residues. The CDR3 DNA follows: TGTGCCAGCAGCGTAGGAATCGGGGACCTGAACACTGAAGCTTTCTTT. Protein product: CASSVGIGDLNTEAFF.

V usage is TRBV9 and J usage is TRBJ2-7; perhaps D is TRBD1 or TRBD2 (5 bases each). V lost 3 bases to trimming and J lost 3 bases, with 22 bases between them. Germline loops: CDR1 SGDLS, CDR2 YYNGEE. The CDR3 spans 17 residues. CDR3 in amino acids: CASSGRRTVGRVYEQYF. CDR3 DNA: TGTGCCAGCAGCGGCCGCCGGACTGTGGGCAGGGTCTACGAGCAGTACTTC. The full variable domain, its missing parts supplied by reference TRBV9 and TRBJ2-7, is DSGVTQTPKHLITATGQRVTLRCSPRSGDLSVYWYQQSLDQGLQFLIQYYNGEERAKGNILERFSAQQFPDLHSELNLSSLELGDSALYFCASSGRRTVGRVYEQYFGPGTRLTVT.

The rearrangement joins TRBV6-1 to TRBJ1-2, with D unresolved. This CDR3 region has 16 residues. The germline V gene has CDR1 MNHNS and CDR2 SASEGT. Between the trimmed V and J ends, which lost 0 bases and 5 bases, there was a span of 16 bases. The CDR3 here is CASSEAARHQLYGYTF. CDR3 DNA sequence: TGTGCCAGCAGTGAAGCTGCCAGGCATCAACTATATGGCTACACCTTC.

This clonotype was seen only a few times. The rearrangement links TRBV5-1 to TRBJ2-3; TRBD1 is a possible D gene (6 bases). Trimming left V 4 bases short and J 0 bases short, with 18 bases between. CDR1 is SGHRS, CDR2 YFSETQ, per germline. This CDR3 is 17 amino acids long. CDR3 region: CASSQNRVLASTDTQYF. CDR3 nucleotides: TGCGCCAGCAGCCAAAACAGGGTGTTGGCGAGCACAGATACGCAGTATTTT. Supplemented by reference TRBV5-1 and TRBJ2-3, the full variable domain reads KAGVTQTPRYLIKTRGQQVTLSCSPISGHRSVSWYQQTPGQGLQFLFEYFSETQRNKGNFPGRFSGRQFSNSRSEMNVSTLELGDSALYLCASSQNRVLASTDTQYFGPGTRLTVL.

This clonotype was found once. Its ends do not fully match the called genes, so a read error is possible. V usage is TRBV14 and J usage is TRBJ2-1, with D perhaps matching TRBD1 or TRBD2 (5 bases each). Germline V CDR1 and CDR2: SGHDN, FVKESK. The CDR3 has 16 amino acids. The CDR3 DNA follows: TGTGCCAGCAGCCATGGGACGGGCTTGGGCTACAATGAGCAGGTCTTC. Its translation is CASSHGTGLGYNEQVF.

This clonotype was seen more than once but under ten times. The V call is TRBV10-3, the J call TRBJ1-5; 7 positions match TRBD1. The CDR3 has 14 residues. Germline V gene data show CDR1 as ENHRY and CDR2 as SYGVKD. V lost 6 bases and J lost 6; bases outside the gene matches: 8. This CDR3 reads CAISQTGSLQPQHF. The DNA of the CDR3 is TGTGCCATCAGCCAGACAGGGAGTCTTCAGCCCCAGCATTTT.

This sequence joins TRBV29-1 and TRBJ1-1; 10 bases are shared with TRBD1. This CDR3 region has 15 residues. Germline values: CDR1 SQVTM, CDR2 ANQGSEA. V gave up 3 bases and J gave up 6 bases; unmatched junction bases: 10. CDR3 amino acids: CSVDPLGQGGSEAFF. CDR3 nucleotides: TGCAGCGTTGACCCCCTTGGACAGGGGGGATCTGAAGCTTTCTTT. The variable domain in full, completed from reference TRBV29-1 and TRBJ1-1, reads SAVISQKPSRDICQRGTSLTIQCQVDSQVTMMFWYRQQPGQSLTLIATANQGSEATYESGFVIDKFPISRPNLTFSTLTVSNMSPEDSSIYLCSVDPLGQGGSEAFFGQGTRLTVV.

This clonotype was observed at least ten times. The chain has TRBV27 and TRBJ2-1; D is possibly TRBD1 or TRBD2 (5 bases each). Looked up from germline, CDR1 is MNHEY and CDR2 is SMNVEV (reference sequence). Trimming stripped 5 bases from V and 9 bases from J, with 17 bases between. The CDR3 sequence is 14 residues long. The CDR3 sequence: CASSPGSRGTEQFF. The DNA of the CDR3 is TGTGCCAGCAGTCCCGGGTCGAGGGGCACTGAGCAGTTCTTC.

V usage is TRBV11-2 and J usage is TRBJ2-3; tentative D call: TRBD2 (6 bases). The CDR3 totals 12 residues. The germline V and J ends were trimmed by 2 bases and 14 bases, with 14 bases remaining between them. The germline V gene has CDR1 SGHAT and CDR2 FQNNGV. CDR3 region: CASSLLGGWGYF. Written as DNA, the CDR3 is TGTGCCAGCAGCTTATTGGGGGGTTGGGGGTATTTT. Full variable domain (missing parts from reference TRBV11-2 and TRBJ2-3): EAGVAQSPRYKIIEKRQSVAFWCNPISGHATLYWYQQILGQGPKLLIQFQNNGVVDDSQLPKDRFSAERLKGVDSTLKIQPAKLEDSAVYLCASSLLGGWGYFGPGTRLTVL.

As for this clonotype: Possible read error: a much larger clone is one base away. CDR3 in DNA: TGCGCCAGCGGCCAAGAGTGGGCCAGTCCCACTGAAGCTTTCTTT. Amino acid sequence: CASGQEWASPTEAFF. The chain has TRBV4-1 and TRBJ1-1; D unclear. From germline, CDR1 is MGHRA and CDR2 YSYEKL. This CDR3 has 15 residues.